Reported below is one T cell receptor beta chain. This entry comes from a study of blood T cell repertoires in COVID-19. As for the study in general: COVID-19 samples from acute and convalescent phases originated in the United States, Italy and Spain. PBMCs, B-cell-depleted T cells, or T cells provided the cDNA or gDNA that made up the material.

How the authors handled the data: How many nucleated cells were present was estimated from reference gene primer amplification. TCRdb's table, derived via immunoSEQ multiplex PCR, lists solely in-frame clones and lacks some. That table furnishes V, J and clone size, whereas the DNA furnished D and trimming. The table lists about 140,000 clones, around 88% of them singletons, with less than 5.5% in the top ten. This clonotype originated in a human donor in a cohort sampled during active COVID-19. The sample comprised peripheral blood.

CDR3 in amino acids: CASSTLGHGYTF. The CDR3 nucleotides read TGTGCCAGCAGTACACTAGGGCATGGCTACACCTTC. The gene calls are TRBV6-4 and TRBJ1-2; D not resolved. CDR3 length: 12 residues. The germline gives CDR1 MRHNA, CDR2 SNTAGT. Trimming stripped 5 bases from V and 6 bases from J, with 10 bases between.